This T cell receptor (beta chain) stems from a study of human T cells and chemical hapten exposure. General study findings and limits: The immune response of these alopecia patients might not match healthy individuals'.

This clonotype was seen only a few times. The antigen remains undetermined. Described time point: patch test 3, about 24 weeks after DPC sensitization. This sample's treatment: therapeutic diphenylcyclopropenone sensitization with weekly scalp DPC. The study drew its donors from alopecia patients who were 18 to 70 years old and suitable for DPC. Each CDR3 protein is one row after TCRdb ran MiXCR on the RACE reads. The table shows around 200,000 distinct CDR3 sequences, with approximately 24% occurring only once. Specimen: whole blood, collected in connection with sensitization to the hapten diphenylcyclopropenone (DPC). The sequence was obtained from a woman in her thirties or forties with alopecia areata. Some clones in this sample may be carry-over from other donors' samples.

CDR3 amino acids: CASSPLRLEQYF. DNA for the CDR3: TGTGCCAGCAGCCCCCTCCGACTCGAGCAGTACTTC. The chain carries TRBV28 and TRBJ2-7, with unresolved D. Germline lookup yields CDR1 MDHEN and CDR2 SYDVKM. Trimming took off 6 bases at V and 6 bases at J, with 12 bases between the two ends. This CDR3 is 12 amino acids long.